This T cell receptor (beta chain) was sequenced in a study of PD-1 blockade in classical Hodgkin lymphoma (dated by TCRdb to 2018 to 2021). Notes on the research overall: Nivolumab dosing was 3 mg/kg intravenously every 2 weeks, continuing until either disease progression or unacceptable toxicity. The study used TCR beta sequencing and CyTOF to define a peripheral blood immune signature of response to PD-1 blockade in classical Hodgkin lymphoma.

This clone was seen a single time. Its binding antigen is unknown. Per-base quality was not reported, and no clone a single base away is much larger than it. The full study reports these points: Diversity was lower in patients who began nivolumab less than 1 year after ASCT, so these patients were left out of later analyses to avoid confounding by immune reconstitution. The study was limited to a single clinical trial cohort, and causes of repertoire differences, possibly disease activity or prior therapy, remained undefined. A significant rise by C4D1 was seen in CD4+ but not CD8+ TCR diversity (p=0.0027 vs p=0.16), with the rise being most apparent in complete responders (p=0.02). Among trial patients, those achieving complete response had baseline diversity similar to that of newly diagnosed patients, while diversity was significantly lower in partial responders and progressors. Newly diagnosed patients were reported to have lower baseline TCR diversity than healthy donors, and relapsed/refractory patients were reported to have lower baseline TCR diversity still.

The time point label corresponds to: cycle 4 day 1 (C4D1), after six to seven weeks of nivolumab. Relapse after autologous stem cell transplantation had occurred in all trial patients, and cohorts A, B and C were distinguished by prior brentuximab vedotin exposure. CD4+ T cells were purified from thawed PBMCs by magnetic negative selection with a Miltenyi CD4+ T cell isolation kit. A total of 56 patients with relapsed/refractory classical Hodgkin lymphoma made up the trial cohort, and each patient's best overall response was complete response, partial response or progressive disease. In the multi-cohort phase II CheckMate 205 trial, trial patients received single-agent nivolumab. An independent review committee assessed best overall response by applying the 2007 International Working Group response criteria. Trial PBMCs were collected immediately before nivolumab initiation (C1D1) and during therapy at cycle 2 day 1 and cycle 4 day 1. After peripheral blood was drawn into 8 mL Vacutainer Cell Preparation Tubes, PBMCs were isolated by centrifugation and then cryopreserved. Purified CD4+ and CD8+ fractions were prepared only for cases with an additional available PBMC sample. Magnetically labelled cells were removed on LS columns in a quadroMACS separator, and the flow-through was retained as the purified fraction.

The Qiagen DNeasy kit was used to extract genomic DNA both from unsorted PBMCs and from the negatively selected CD4+ and CD8+ fractions. Amplification of TCR beta CDR3 regions was done by immunoSEQ multiplex PCR with primers that anneal to V and J segments. A synthetic immune receptor repertoire was used to minimize amplification bias, and any residual bias was removed computationally once sequencing was done. The paper's data handling went like this. Repertoire diversity was quantified as the Shannon entropy index using custom Python scripts. Unsorted, CD4+ and CD8+ repertoires were examined separately, except in combined analyses, for which CD4+ and CD8+ sequences were merged in silico. A clone counted as expanded when the clone's frequency after treatment rose at least 2-fold relative to C1D1, and clones undetected at baseline were given a pseudocount of 0.5. Clones with 0 or 1 copy at C1D1 were defined as singleton clones, while clones with 2 or more copies were defined as non-singleton clones. Clones expanded in unsorted samples were annotated as CD4+, CD8+ or unknown by matching protein sequences in sorted samples from the same patient. Wilcoxon tests on paired samples were used to test changes in diversity from C1D1 to C4D1. TCRdb took over this immuneACCESS table, retaining in-frame rearrangements with V and J assigned. Such tables are incomplete; in checked studies, under half of the missing clones stem from an unresolved V gene, and the remainder is unexplained. V and J calls and clone size are those listed in that table; D and trimming were worked out from the DNA. Across this sample there are tens of thousands of clones, with more than 85% seen only once. The ten largest make up 0.25% to 0.35% of the sample.

V loses 2 bases, J loses 8 bases, and the germline ends lie 9 bases apart. From the germline V gene (reference sequence), CDR1 is LNHDA and CDR2 is SQIVND. The CDR3 starts with the cysteine, ends with the phenylalanine, and has 13 residues. Only the CDR3 region is kept as DNA, spanning 39 bases read in frame from base 1. The TCR comes from a human donor with classical Hodgkin lymphoma. The chain was built from TRBV19 and TRBJ1-4; the D gene is possibly TRBD1, with 5 bases matching. The specimen was CD4+ T cells from blood, collected before the fourth cycle of nivolumab. The DNA is as follows: TGTGCCAGTAGTATATTCCAGGGAGAAAAACTGTTTTTT. It codes for CASSIFQGEKLFF.